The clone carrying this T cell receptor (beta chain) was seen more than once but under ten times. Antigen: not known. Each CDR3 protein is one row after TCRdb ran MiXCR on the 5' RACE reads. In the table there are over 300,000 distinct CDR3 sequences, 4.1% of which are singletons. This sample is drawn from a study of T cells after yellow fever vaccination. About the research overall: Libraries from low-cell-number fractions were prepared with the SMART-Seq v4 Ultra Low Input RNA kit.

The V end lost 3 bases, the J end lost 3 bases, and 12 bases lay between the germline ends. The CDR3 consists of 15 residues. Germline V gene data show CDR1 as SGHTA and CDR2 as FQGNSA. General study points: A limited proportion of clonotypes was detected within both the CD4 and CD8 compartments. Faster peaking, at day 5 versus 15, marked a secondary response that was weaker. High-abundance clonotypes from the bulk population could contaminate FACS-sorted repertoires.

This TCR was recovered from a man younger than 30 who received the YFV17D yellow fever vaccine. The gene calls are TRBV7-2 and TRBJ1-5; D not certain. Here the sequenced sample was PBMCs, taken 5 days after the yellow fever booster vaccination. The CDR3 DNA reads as TGTGCCAGCAGCTTTATAGGGCCGTTCAATCAGCCCCAGCATTTT. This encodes CASSFIGPFNQPQHF.